This TCR beta chain was profiled in a study of cytomegalovirus exposure and HLA in healthy donors. Concerning this clone itself: What it binds is not known.

Study outcomes and limitations: Accurate prediction of HLA-A and HLA-B alleles (for most subjects) was reportedly achieved from TCR beta sequences. A reported reduction in N-insertions relative to the roughly 710-donor mean was seen in an Asian-associated ancestry cluster in a later analysis. By a later analysis, the bulk of CMV-associated TCR beta chains appeared HLA-restricted.

The PCR was carried out with 60 Vbeta primers and 13 Jbeta primers. Sequencing was performed with immunoSEQ multiplex PCR; in TCRdb, only in-frame clones are kept and a portion is missing. This table holds 55,000 to 70,000 clones, about 73% found once. At the time of sampling, donors were nominally healthy, though unrecorded immune exposures were likely. The TCR originated in a woman aged 55-70 years in good health and CMV-seropositive. Sequenced input: PBMCs.

CDR3 in amino acids: CASSLGRALSYEQYF. CDR3 DNA: TGTGCCAGCAGCTTAGGGCGGGCCTTGTCCTACGAGCAGTACTTC. The chain couples TRBV7-2 to TRBJ2-7; possible D gene TRBD2, 5 bases. Looked up from germline, CDR1 is SGHTA and CDR2 is FQGNSA. The CDR3 has 15 residues. V was clipped by 1 base and J by 1 base, with 11 bases between them.